The source of this T cell receptor beta chain is a study of CD8+ T cells in alopecia areata. Overall study results and limits: It was less clear whether patients shared TCRs than it was in mice, possibly because of HLA.

This CDR3 comprises 16 residues. Germline V gene data show CDR1 as SGHTA and CDR2 as FQGNSA. J lost 7 bases, V lost 4 bases, and 7 bases had no gene match. For this clone: Its antigen is currently unknown.

The authors extracted RNA and reverse transcribed it into cDNA as the sequencing template. TCRdb keeps only in-frame clones here, not all; method: immunoSEQ multiplex PCR. Altogether 140,000 or so clones are present, less than 65% being singletons, with the ten largest covering 35% to 45%. This receptor was obtained from a human donor in good health. V gene TRBV7-2 combines with J gene TRBJ2-2, with TRBD2 matching over 12 bases. Sequenced input: CD8+ T cells sorted from blood. This chain's CDR3 is CASSSRLAGVGGELFF. The CDR3 nucleotides read TGTGCCAGCAGCTCCCGACTAGCGGGAGTGGGCGGGGAGCTGTTTTTT.